This T cell receptor beta chain was found in a study of blood T cell repertoires in COVID-19. Study context: COVID-19 samples, acute and convalescent, were from the United States, Italy and Spain. PBMCs, B-cell-depleted T cells, or T cells were the source of the cDNA or gDNA that made up the material.

V was clipped by 4 bases and J by 10 bases, with 16 bases between them. There are 13 residues in the CDR3. CDR1 and CDR2 (germline): SGHDN, FVKESK. As originally analysed: It was from reference gene primer amplification that nucleated cell counts were estimated. Clones were read by immunoSEQ multiplex PCR, and TCRdb kept only the in-frame ones, dropping some. From that table come the V and J calls and clone size; the DNA was used to work out D and trimming. The sample yields 35,000 to 50,000 clones, around 88% seen once. The rearrangement uses TRBV14 and TRBJ1-1; D possibly corresponds to TRBD1 (5 bases). The sequenced sample was peripheral blood. The receptor comes from a human donor in a cohort sampled during active COVID-19. The CDR3 protein is CASSLPAGFRAFF. The CDR3 DNA sequence: TGTGCCAGCAGCCTCCCGGCAGGGTTTAGAGCTTTCTTT.